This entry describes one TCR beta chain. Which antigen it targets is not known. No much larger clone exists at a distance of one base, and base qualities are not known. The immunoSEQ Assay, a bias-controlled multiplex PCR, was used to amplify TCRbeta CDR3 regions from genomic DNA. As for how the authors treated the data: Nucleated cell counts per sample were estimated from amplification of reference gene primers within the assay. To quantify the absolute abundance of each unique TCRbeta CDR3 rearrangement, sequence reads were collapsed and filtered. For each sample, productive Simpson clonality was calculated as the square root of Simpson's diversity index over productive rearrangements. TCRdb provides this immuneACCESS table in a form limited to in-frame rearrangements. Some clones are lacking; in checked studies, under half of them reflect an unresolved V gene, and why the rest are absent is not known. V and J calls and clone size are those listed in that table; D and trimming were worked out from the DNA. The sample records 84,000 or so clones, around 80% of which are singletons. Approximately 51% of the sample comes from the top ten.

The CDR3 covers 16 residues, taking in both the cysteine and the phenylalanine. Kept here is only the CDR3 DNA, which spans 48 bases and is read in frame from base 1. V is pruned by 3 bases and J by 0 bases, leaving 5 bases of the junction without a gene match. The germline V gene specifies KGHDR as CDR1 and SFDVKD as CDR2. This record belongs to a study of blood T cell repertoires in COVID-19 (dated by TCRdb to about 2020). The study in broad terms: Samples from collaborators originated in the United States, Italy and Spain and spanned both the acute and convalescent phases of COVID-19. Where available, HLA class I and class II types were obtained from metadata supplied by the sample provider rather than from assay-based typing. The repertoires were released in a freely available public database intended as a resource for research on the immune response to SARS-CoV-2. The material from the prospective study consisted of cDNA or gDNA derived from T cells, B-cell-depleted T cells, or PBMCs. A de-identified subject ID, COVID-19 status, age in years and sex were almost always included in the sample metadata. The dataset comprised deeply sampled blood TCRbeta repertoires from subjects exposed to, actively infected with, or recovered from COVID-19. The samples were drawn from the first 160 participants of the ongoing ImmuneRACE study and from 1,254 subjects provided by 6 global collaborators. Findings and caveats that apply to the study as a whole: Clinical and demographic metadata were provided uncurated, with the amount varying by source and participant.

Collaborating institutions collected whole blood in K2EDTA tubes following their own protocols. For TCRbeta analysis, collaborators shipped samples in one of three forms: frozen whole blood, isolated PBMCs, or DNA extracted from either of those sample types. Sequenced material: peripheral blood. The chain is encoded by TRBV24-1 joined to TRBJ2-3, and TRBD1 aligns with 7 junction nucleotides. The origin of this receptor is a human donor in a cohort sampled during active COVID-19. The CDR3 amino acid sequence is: CATSDKGATSTDTQYF. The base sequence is TGTGCCACCAGTGATAAGGGGGCCACTAGCACAGATACGCAGTATTTT.